This T cell receptor beta chain was identified in a study of OX40 agonist ivuxolimab in advanced cancers. Using immunoSEQ multiplex PCR, the repertoire was profiled, and TCRdb retains in-frame clones only, with some absent. Found here are roughly 71,000 clones, approximately 91% of them singletons; the top ten hold approximately 15%. If patients had autoimmune disease history or systemic immunosuppression, they were excluded. Baseline was the first blood sampling point, followed by cycle 4 day 1 and cycle 7 day 1. Study-level points and caveats: Antigen targets of the expanded peripheral T cells went undetermined. With doses of 0.1-3.0 mg/kg, partial responders showed among the lowest clonal expansion.

V dropped 2 bases and J dropped 0 bases, with 13 bases sitting between them. This CDR3 region has 16 residues. The germline gives CDR1 SGDLS, CDR2 YYNGEE. Turning to this clone: Its matching antigen is unknown.

This TCR came from an adult with an advanced solid tumor such as melanoma, head and neck, liver or kidney cancer. The sample was CD4+ or CD8+ T cells sorted from blood, taken in a trial of the OX40 agonist ivuxolimab. This rearrangement joins TRBV9 to TRBJ2-3; D perhaps matches TRBD2 (6 bases). CDR3 in DNA: TGTGCCAGCAGCGTTTCCGGCGGGGACAGCACAGATACGCAGTATTTT. Protein: CASSVSGGDSTDTQYF.